These 25 T cell receptor beta chains originate from one sample sequenced in a study of cytomegalovirus exposure and HLA in healthy donors. With 60 Vbeta and 13 Jbeta primers, the PCR was carried out. The protocol was immunoSEQ multiplex PCR, while the TCRdb copy is restricted to in-frame clones and leaves out a portion. The table for this sample gives about 91,000 clones. The material sequenced was PBMCs. The receptors come from a woman aged 25-40 years in good health and CMV-seronegative.

The chain combines TRBV27 with TRBJ2-1; 9 bases fit TRBD1. The V gene end was trimmed by 4 bases and the J gene end by 7 bases; junction bases not matched to a gene: 8. There are 15 residues in the CDR3. The germline V gene encodes CDR1 MNHEY and CDR2 SMNVEV (reference sequence). This chain's CDR3 is CASSWGTGLENEQFF. CDR3 in DNA: TGTGCCAGCAGTTGGGGGACAGGGCTGGAAAATGAGCAGTTCTTC.

V and J are TRBV28 and TRBJ1-1, with TRBD1 matching over 10 bases. The germline V gene has CDR1 MDHEN and CDR2 SYDVKM. The CDR3 contains 16 residues. Germline trimming cut 4 bases from V and 1 base from J; bases unmatched to any gene: 6. In DNA, the CDR3 is TGTGCCAGCAGTTCACGGACAGGGGGAGAGAACACTGAAGCTTTCTTT. Its protein product is CASSSRTGGENTEAFF.

This sequence joins TRBV4-1 and TRBJ2-2, with a tentative D call TRBD2 (7 bases). Germline CDR1 and CDR2: MGHRA and YSYEKL. Trimming pared 3 bases from V and 6 bases from J, leaving 20 bases between. The CDR3 is 17 amino acids. The CDR3: CASSQSTGGRWAGELFF. The CDR3, as DNA: TGCGCCAGCAGCCAGTCGACGGGGGGCCGATGGGCCGGGGAGCTGTTTTTT.

The chain uses TRBV10-1 and TRBJ2-2; 7 positions match TRBD2. This CDR3 is built from 16 residues. The V gene's germline CDR1 is WNHNN and CDR2 SYGVQD (reference sequence). The J segment lost 5 bases and the V segment lost 0 bases, leaving 6 bases of the junction unmatched. CDR3 nucleotides: TGCGCCAGCAGTGAGTCGGCGGGGGATAAGACCGGGGAGCTGTTTTTT. Its protein product is CASSESAGDKTGELFF.

This chain joins TRBV6-5 and TRBJ2-7; TRBD2 matches 10 bases. The CDR3 contains 15 residues. Per germline, CDR1 MNHEY and CDR2 SVGAGI. Losses at the gene ends were 5 bases for V and 2 bases for J; bases not matched to a gene: 6. Here the CDR3 DNA reads TGTGCCAGCAGTCCCAGCGGGAGGGCCACCTACGAGCAGTACTTC. It is translated as CASSPSGRATYEQYF.

The chain is built from TRBV6-1 and TRBJ1-3; no reliable D call. Germline assignment: CDR1 MNHNS and CDR2 SASEGT. The CDR3 extends over 15 amino acids. V lost 2 bases and J 1 base, leaving 9 bases between the germline ends. CDR3 nucleotide sequence: TGTGCCAGCAGTGAATCCCTTTCTTCTGGAAACACCATATATTTT. It yields the protein CASSESLSSGNTIYF.

The CDR3 DNA follows: TGTGCCAGCAGCTCCTTTGGACAGGGTGCTAATGAAAAACTGTTTTTT. Encoded protein: CASSSFGQGANEKLFF. The chain couples TRBV11-2 to TRBJ1-4, with TRBD1 matching 8 bases. V trimming: 4 bases; J trimming: 3 bases; junction bases outside the gene matches: 7. CDR1 and CDR2 (germline): SGHAT, FQNNGV. The CDR3 has 16 amino acids. The full variable domain, completed using reference TRBV11-2 and TRBJ1-4, is EAGVAQSPRYKIIEKRQSVAFWCNPISGHATLYWYQQILGQGPKLLIQFQNNGVVDDSQLPKDRFSAERLKGVDSTLKIQPAKLEDSAVYLCASSSFGQGANEKLFFGSGTQLSVL.

The CDR3 coding sequence is TGTGCCAGCAGTCGACAGGATGAGCAGTTCTTC. Translating it yields CASSRQDEQFF. The rearrangement uses TRBV6-5 and TRBJ2-1; D is perhaps TRBD1 (6 bases). Trimming left V 5 bases short and J 8 bases short, with 7 bases between. Germline lookup yields CDR1 MNHEY and CDR2 SVGAGI. The CDR3 has 11 amino acids.

The chain carries TRBV2 and TRBJ1-4; D may be TRBD1 (6 bases). CDR3 length: 15 amino acids. Looked up from germline, CDR1 is SNHLY and CDR2 is FYNNEI. V dropped 2 bases and J dropped 14 bases, with 21 bases sitting between them. CDR3 amino acids: CASSESIIQGMNLFF. The CDR3, as DNA: TGTGCCAGCAGTGAATCAATCATACAGGGAATGAACCTGTTTTTT.

The chain couples TRBV7-9 to TRBJ2-7; 12 bases map to TRBD2. V was pared by 3 bases and J by 2 bases, with 2 bases of the junction left unmatched. The CDR3 runs to 15 residues. Germline V gene sequence: CDR1 SEHNR, CDR2 FQNEAQ (reference sequence). The CDR3: CASSLLAGGAYEQYF. The CDR3 nucleotides are TGTGCCAGCAGCTTGCTAGCGGGGGGGGCCTACGAGCAGTACTTC.

This chain connects TRBV6-1 to TRBJ1-1; unclear D gene. Germline CDR1 and CDR2: MNHNS and SASEGT. The V end was cut by 8 bases, the J end by 11 bases, with 15 bases between. The CDR3 runs 11 residues. The CDR3 DNA reads TGTGCCAGCGTAGAGGGAATTGGCGCTTTCTTT. It specifies CASVEGIGAFF.

V gene TRBV28 combines with J gene TRBJ2-7; TRBD2 matches at 9 bases. Germline CDR1 reads MDHEN; CDR2 reads SYDVKM. The CDR3 sequence is 14 residues long. J was trimmed by 4 bases and V by 4 bases; bases with no gene match: 5. The CDR3 protein is CASSSPSGRYEQYF. In DNA, the CDR3 is TGTGCCAGCAGTTCACCGAGCGGGAGGTACGAGCAGTACTTC.

This chain joins TRBV5-6 and TRBJ1-4; unclear D gene. The CDR3 has 14 amino acids. V lost 9 bases, J lost 4 bases, and 16 bases lay in between. Germline V gene data show CDR1 as SGHDT and CDR2 as YYEEEE. The CDR3 loop reads CATSPRHHNEKLFF. In DNA form, the CDR3 reads TGTGCCACCAGTCCCAGGCACCATAATGAAAAACTGTTTTTT. Together with reference TRBV5-6 and TRBJ1-4, the CDR3 gives the full variable domain: DAGVTQSPTHLIKTRGQQVTLRCSPKSGHDTVSWYQQALGQGPQFIFQYYEEEERQRGNFPDRFSGHQFPNYSSELNVNALLLGDSALYLCATSPRHHNEKLFFGSGTQLSVL.

The chain recombines TRBV5-4 with TRBJ2-5, with TRBD1 as a possible D gene (6 bases). Germline V gene lookup returns CDR1 SGHNT and CDR2 YYREEE (reference sequence). The CDR3 loop spans 12 amino acids. V lost 3 bases, J lost 4 bases, and 7 bases lay in between. The DNA of the CDR3 is TGTGCCAGCAGCTCGACAGGAGAGACCCAGTACTTC. Translated: CASSSTGETQYF.

This chain joins TRBV5-1 and TRBJ2-7, with 7 bases fitting TRBD2. The J segment lost 2 bases and the V segment lost 2 bases, leaving 7 bases of the junction unmatched. The CDR3 extends over 15 amino acids. CDR1 is SGHRS, CDR2 YFSETQ, per germline. CDR3 protein: CASSFGTGGPYEQYF. CDR3 in DNA: TGCGCCAGCAGCTTCGGAACGGGGGGTCCCTACGAGCAGTACTTC. The entire variable domain, with the rest obtained from reference TRBV5-1 and TRBJ2-7, is as follows: KAGVTQTPRYLIKTRGQQVTLSCSPISGHRSVSWYQQTPGQGLQFLFEYFSETQRNKGNFPGRFSGRQFSNSRSEMNVSTLELGDSALYLCASSFGTGGPYEQYFGPGTRLTVT.

This chain links TRBV7-9 with TRBJ2-2, with a tentative D call TRBD1 (6 bases). The CDR3 extends over 16 amino acids. CDR1 is SEHNR and CDR2 is FQNEAQ in the germline V gene (reference sequence). Trimming took off 5 bases at V and 8 bases at J, with 21 bases between the two ends. The DNA for the CDR3 is TGTGCCAGCAGCCCTTACCCCCGGGACACAAGGGGGGAGCTGTTTTTT. The encoded protein is CASSPYPRDTRGELFF.

This chain connects TRBV29-1 to TRBJ1-3; 9 bases are a match to TRBD1. Germline V gives CDR1 SQVTM, CDR2 ANQGSEA. With 3 bases clipped from V and 4 bases from J, the junction kept 7 bases outside the gene matches. The CDR3 is made up of 15 amino acids. The CDR3 DNA follows: TGCAGCGTTGATTCTTTACAGGGGGCCGGAAACACCATATATTTT. As protein: CSVDSLQGAGNTIYF.

The rearrangement uses TRBV15 and TRBJ1-4, with unresolved D. This CDR3 comprises 14 residues. Trimming pared 1 base from V and 8 bases from J, leaving 11 bases between. CDR1 and CDR2 (germline): LNHNV, YYDKDF (reference sequence). The chain's CDR3 is CATSRAGSGEKLFF. The DNA for the CDR3 is TGTGCCACCAGCAGAGCTGGGAGTGGAGAAAAACTGTTTTTT.

The chain has TRBV6-4 and TRBJ2-2, with a possible D match to TRBD2 (6 bases). V was trimmed by 4 bases and J by 3 bases, leaving 12 bases between them. The CDR3 has 15 amino acids. Per germline, CDR1 MRHNA and CDR2 SNTAGT. CDR3 sequence: CASSARTGDTGELFF. CDR3 sequence (DNA): TGTGCCAGCAGTGCCCGAACGGGGGACACCGGGGAGCTGTTTTTT.

The V gene is TRBV10-3, the J gene TRBJ2-1; 12 bases map to TRBD2. The CDR3 extends over 14 amino acids. Trimming at V came to 8 bases and at J to 10 bases, leaving 9 bases not matched to a gene. Germline V gene sequence: CDR1 ENHRY, CDR2 SYGVKD. CDR3 sequence: CAILGLAGLNEQFF. CDR3 DNA: TGTGCCATCCTTGGACTAGCGGGATTAAACGAGCAGTTCTTC.

The chain combines TRBV29-1 with TRBJ2-1; D ambiguous. The germline V gene has CDR1 SQVTM and CDR2 ANQGSEA. CDR3 length: 12 amino acids. The V end lost 4 bases, the J end lost 3 bases, and 7 bases lay between the germline ends. The CDR3 DNA follows: TGCAGCGTTGCAAGCAACTACAATGAGCAGTTCTTC. This gives the protein CSVASNYNEQFF.

V and J are TRBV13 and TRBJ2-5, with TRBD2 as a possible D gene (6 bases). TRBJ2-7 matches the DNA end more closely, so the J call is doubtful. CDR3 length: 14 residues. Per germline, CDR1 PRHDT and CDR2 FYEKMQ (reference sequence). CDR3 residues: CASTLSGFSYEQYF. The DNA of the CDR3 is TGTGCCAGCACCCTCAGCGGGTTCTCCTACGAGCAGTACTTC.

The gene calls are TRBV18 and TRBJ2-3; 14 bases match TRBD2. The germline CDR1 and CDR2 sequences are KGHSH and LQKENI. The CDR3 loop spans 18 amino acids. Trimming at V came to 3 bases and at J to 0 bases, leaving 5 bases not matched to a gene. Here the CDR3 reads CASSPLGLAGDSTDTQYF. In nucleotides, the CDR3 is TGTGCCAGCTCACCCCTGGGACTAGCGGGAGATAGCACAGATACGCAGTATTTT.

The chain is built from TRBV4-1 and TRBJ2-7; a possible D gene is TRBD2 (6 bases). Trimming stripped 4 bases from V and 5 bases from J, with 27 bases between. Germline lookup yields CDR1 MGHRA and CDR2 YSYEKL. The CDR3 length is 18 residues. CDR3 residues: CASSPISLGRGLGDEQYF. DNA of the CDR3: TGCGCCAGCAGCCCGATATCCTTGGGGCGGGGCCTGGGGGACGAGCAGTACTTC.

The chain is built from TRBV5-1 and TRBJ1-3; TRBD1 matches 7 bases. V dropped 4 bases and J dropped 4; count of bases not matched to a gene: 8. Germline lookup yields CDR1 SGHRS and CDR2 YFSETQ. CDR3 length: 15 amino acids. This chain's CDR3 is CASSPYTGEGNTIYF. Here the CDR3 DNA reads TGCGCCAGCAGCCCTTATACAGGGGAAGGAAACACCATATATTTT.